The 8 T cell receptor beta chains in this list originate from one sample, sequenced in a study of Ad26.COV2.S vaccination and SARS-CoV-2 variants. The assay was immunoSEQ multiplex PCR, and TCRdb's table has in-frame clones only and misses some. The profile shows about 680,000 clones, more than 70% of them singletons. This sample's treatment: approximately 18 received Ad26.COV2.S at low or high dose, single or two shots; roughly five received placebo; per-sample allocation not given. Day 63 following the first vaccine or placebo injection was when the samples were taken. The sequencing here drew on peripheral blood, taken in a trial of Ad26.COV2.S vaccine versus placebo. The source is a person aged 18-60 years who received the Ad26.COV2.S COVID-19 vaccine or a placebo.

This chain connects TRBV5-1 to TRBJ2-5, with a weak D call TRBD2 (5 bases). Germline CDR1 reads SGHRS; CDR2 reads YFSETQ. This CDR3 contains 15 residues. V was pared by 2 bases and J by 5 bases, with 16 bases between. The CDR3 here is CASSFSLGKLETQYF. The CDR3 DNA reads TGCGCCAGCAGCTTCTCTCTCGGGAAATTGGAGACCCAGTACTTC. Together with reference TRBV5-1 and TRBJ2-5, the CDR3 gives the full variable domain: KAGVTQTPRYLIKTRGQQVTLSCSPISGHRSVSWYQQTPGQGLQFLFEYFSETQRNKGNFPGRFSGRQFSNSRSEMNVSTLELGDSALYLCASSFSLGKLETQYFGPGTRLLVL.

This rearrangement joins TRBV2 to TRBJ1-6; perhaps TRBD1 as D (6 bases). The CDR3 contains 16 residues. Germline V lookup: CDR1 SNHLY, CDR2 FYNNEI. Trimming removed 6 bases at V and 2 bases at J, with 14 bases between. The CDR3 coding sequence is TGTGCCAGCAGAGAACAGGGTAAAACCTATAATTCACCCCTCCACTTT. It yields the protein CASREQGKTYNSPLHF.

The chain couples TRBV13 to TRBJ2-7; D is ambiguous. Trimming shortened V by 5 bases and J by 6 bases, and 11 bases separated the two germline ends. This CDR3 spans 12 amino acids. The germline gives CDR1 PRHDT, CDR2 FYEKMQ (reference sequence). CDR3 bases: TGTGCCAGCAGCCCCCGGTCGGCCGAGCAGTACTTC. It specifies CASSPRSAEQYF.

The chain couples TRBV6-5 to TRBJ2-2; D may be TRBD2 (6 bases). V dropped 7 bases and J dropped 6 bases, with 12 bases sitting between them. Germline CDR1 and CDR2: MNHEY and SVGAGI. The CDR3 length is 13 residues. CDR3 bases: TGTGCCAGCATTTGGGGGGTAGCCGGGGAGCTGTTTTTT. As protein: CASIWGVAGELFF.

This clone was detected only once. The chain has TRBV6-2 or TRBV6-3 and TRBJ1-2, with D perhaps matching TRBD1 (5 bases). Trimming removed 6 bases from V and 6 bases from J, with 20 bases in between. Germline CDR1 and CDR2: MNHEY and SVGEGT. The CDR3 totals 15 residues. The CDR3 region is CASSREGARGNGYTF. As DNA, the CDR3 is TGTGCCAGCAGCCGTGAAGGGGCGCGGGGTAATGGCTACACCTTC.

The chain uses TRBV5-1 and TRBJ1-4, with D hard to call. The germline V and J ends were trimmed by 0 bases and 8 bases, with 14 bases remaining between them. Germline loops: CDR1 SGHRS, CDR2 YFSETQ. The CDR3 covers 15 residues. CDR3 coding DNA: TGCGCCAGCAGCTTGGCAGGCTCTTCTGCGGAAAAACTGTTTTTT. Its protein is CASSLAGSSAEKLFF. The complete variable domain, with remaining parts taken from reference TRBV5-1 and TRBJ1-4, reads KAGVTQTPRYLIKTRGQQVTLSCSPISGHRSVSWYQQTPGQGLQFLFEYFSETQRNKGNFPGRFSGRQFSNSRSEMNVSTLELGDSALYLCASSLAGSSAEKLFFGSGTQLSVL.

A note on this clone: This CDR3 is also generated by other DNA sequences in the sample. V usage is TRBV6-5 and J usage is TRBJ2-7; D gene unclear. The V gene lost 2 bases and the J gene lost 6 bases, with 8 bases spanning the gap. Per germline, CDR1 MNHEY and CDR2 SVGAGI. There are 12 residues in the CDR3. Written as DNA, the CDR3 is TGTGCCAGCAGTTACGGGGTCGGCGAGCAGTACTTC. Protein sequence: CASSYGVGEQYF.

V gene TRBV6-5 combines with J gene TRBJ2-7; D remains ambiguous. V was trimmed by 0 bases and J by 3 bases, leaving 6 bases between them. The germline gives CDR1 MNHEY, CDR2 SVGAGI. CDR3 length: 13 amino acids. The CDR3 protein is CASSYSSRYEQYF. CDR3 nucleotide sequence: TGTGCCAGCAGTTACTCCTCCCGCTACGAGCAGTACTTC.